Listed below are T cell receptor beta chains from one sample, sequenced in a study of shared clonotypes between healthy human individuals. Method: immunoSEQ multiplex PCR; TCRdb's copy keeps in-frame clones and lacks some. The sample contains some 2,000,000 clones, 85% to 95% of which appear only once. Sequencing was carried out using naive CD4+ T cells sorted from blood. These receptors all come from a man aged 18-30 years in good health. CDR3s include the opening cysteine and the closing phenylalanine or tryptophan. Each record gives: J gene, V gene, clone size, D gene, CDR3 protein, CDR3 DNA. The D gene is left open where the match is weak. The listing skips clone size in some rows; elsewhere it reads once, few, many or a size class.

TRBJ2-1 TRBV30 NA TRBD2 CAWNGGLAGVGEQFF TGTGCCTGGAATGGGGGACTAGCGGGAGTAGGGGAGCAGTTCTTC
TRBJ2-5 TRBV29-1 NA NA CSVSWETQYF TGCAGCGTTTCATGGGAGACCCAGTACTTC
TRBJ2-2 TRBV5-1 NA NA CASSPGLTNTGELFF TGCGCCAGCAGCCCGGGACTGACGAACACCGGGGAGCTGTTTTTT
TRBJ1-5 TRBV6-5 NA NA CASSYSEGSQPQHF TGTGCCAGCAGTTACTCGGAGGGGAGCCAGCCCCAGCATTTT
TRBJ1-2 TRBV4-3 NA TRBD1 CASSQDLAGGYGYTF TGCGCCAGCAGCCAAGATCTGGCAGGGGGCTATGGCTACACCTTC
TRBJ2-3 TRBV6-1 NA TRBD2 CASSEVAGFADTQYF TGTGCCAGCAGTGAGGTAGCGGGGTTCGCAGATACGCAGTATTTT
TRBJ1-2 TRBV5-4 NA NA CASSSDPLDYGYTF TGTGCCAGCAGCTCGGACCCTCTGGACTATGGCTACACCTTC
TRBJ1-2 TRBV30 NA NA CAWSPGWVYGYTF TGTGCCTGGAGTCCAGGGTGGGTCTATGGCTACACCTTC
TRBJ2-1 TRBV5-1 NA NA CASSLGQLTENEQFF TGCGCCAGCAGCTTGGGGCAGCTTACTGAAAATGAGCAGTTCTTC
TRBJ2-7 TRBV5-5 NA NA CASSLFSYEQYF TGTGCCAGCAGCTTGTTTTCCTACGAGCAGTACTTC
TRBJ1-2 TRBV5-1 NA TRBD1 CASSSAGGDYGYTF TGCGCCAGCAGCTCTGCAGGGGGCGACTATGGCTACACCTTC
TRBJ1-1 TRBV4-1 NA NA CASSPVGGTEAFF TGCGCCAGCAGCCCGGTGGGGGGGACTGAAGCTTTCTTT
TRBJ2-2 TRBV7-9 NA NA CASSLGWESAGELFF TGTGCCAGCAGCTTAGGTTGGGAATCGGCCGGGGAGCTGTTTTTT
TRBJ2-7 TRBV14 NA NA CASSPDRDGPREQYF TGTGCCAGCAGCCCCGACCGGGACGGACCTCGAGAGCAGTACTTC
TRBJ2-7 TRBV6-1 once NA CASIRAGGYEQYF TGTGCCAGCATAAGGGCAGGTGGTTACGAGCAGTACTTC
TRBJ2-5 TRBV27 NA NA CASRGPRETQYF TGTGCCAGCAGAGGGCCCAGGGAGACCCAGTACTTC
TRBJ2-5 TRBV9 NA TRBD1 CASSVAGGLNQETQYF TGTGCCAGCAGCGTAGCAGGGGGCCTGAACCAAGAGACCCAGTACTTC
TRBJ2-3 TRBV2 NA TRBD2 CASSVLAGVTDTQYF TGTGCCAGCAGTGTCCTAGCGGGAGTCACAGATACGCAGTATTTT
TRBJ1-3 TRBV9 NA NA CASSVDGSGNTIYF TGTGCCAGCAGCGTTGACGGGTCTGGAAACACCATATATTTT
TRBJ2-2 TRBV30 NA NA CAWDGQGNTGELFF TGTGCCTGGGATGGGCAGGGAAACACCGGGGAGCTGTTTTTT
TRBJ1-3 TRBV6-6 NA NA CASTLPAGNTIYF TGTGCCAGCACCCTCCCGGCGGGTAACACCATATATTTT
TRBJ2-1 TRBV5-1 NA NA CASSPGTTGLYNEQFF TGCGCCAGCAGCCCGGGAACCACGGGACTCTACAATGAGCAGTTCTTC
TRBJ1-5 TRBV5-1 NA NA CASSPLGGVGAQHF TGCGCCAGCAGCCCACTTGGAGGGGTGGGAGCCCAGCATTTT
TRBJ1-1 TRBV7-9 NA NA CASSLAGVTEAFF TGTGCCAGCAGCTTAGCTGGTGTCACTGAAGCTTTCTTT
TRBJ2-7 TRBV2 NA TRBD2 CASIGGGGVLSYEQYF TGTGCCAGCATAGGAGGCGGGGGGGTACTCTCCTACGAGCAGTACTTC
TRBJ2-2 TRBV5-1 NA NA CASSSGANTGELFF TGCGCCAGCAGCTCTGGAGCGAACACCGGGGAGCTGTTTTTT
TRBJ2-7 TRBV7-8 NA NA CASSQMRGSYEQYF TGTGCCAGCAGCCAAATGAGGGGCTCCTACGAGCAGTACTTC
TRBJ1-6 TRBV11-2 NA NA CASRAGPYSSYNSPLHF TGTGCCAGCAGAGCAGGGCCTTACAGCTCCTATAATTCACCCCTCCACTTT
TRBJ1-4 TRBV4-2 NA NA CASSQEAEKLFF TGTGCCAGCAGCCAAGAGGCGGAAAAACTGTTTTTT
TRBJ1-2 TRBV7-9 NA NA CASSCSGTECYGYTF TGTGCCAGCAGCTGTTCCGGGACGGAATGCTATGGCTACACCTTC
TRBJ2-5 TRBV6-5 NA NA CASSVPGIETQYF TGTGCCAGCAGCGTGCCCGGGATAGAGACCCAGTACTTC
TRBJ2-7 TRBV5-4 NA NA CASSLHSLTTYEQYF TGTGCCAGCAGCTTGCACAGCCTTACTACCTACGAGCAGTACTTC
TRBJ1-4 TRBV5-6 few TRBD1 CASFGTGRTSTNEKLFF TGTGCCAGCTTCGGGACAGGCCGAACTTCAACTAATGAAAAACTGTTTTTT
TRBJ1-3 TRBV6-6 NA NA CASSYQAGARNTIYF TGTGCCAGCAGCTACCAAGCAGGAGCCAGAAACACCATATATTTT
TRBJ2-7 TRBV27 NA NA CASSLRGSLDEQYF TGTGCCAGCAGTTTAAGGGGATCCCTGGACGAGCAGTACTTC
TRBJ2-3 TRBV2 NA TRBD1 CASNGQGATDTQYF TGTGCCAGCAACGGACAGGGGGCAACAGATACGCAGTATTTT
TRBJ2-6 TRBV6-1 NA NA CASSLPDGTNVLTF TGTGCCAGCAGCCTACCAGATGGAACCAACGTCCTGACTTTC
TRBJ2-7 TRBV7-2 NA NA CASSLLHGSYEQYF TGTGCCAGCAGCTTATTACACGGCTCCTACGAGCAGTACTTC
TRBJ2-5 TRBV9 NA TRBD2 CASSVDSGPQETQYF TGTGCCAGCAGCGTGGATAGCGGGCCTCAAGAGACCCAGTACTTC